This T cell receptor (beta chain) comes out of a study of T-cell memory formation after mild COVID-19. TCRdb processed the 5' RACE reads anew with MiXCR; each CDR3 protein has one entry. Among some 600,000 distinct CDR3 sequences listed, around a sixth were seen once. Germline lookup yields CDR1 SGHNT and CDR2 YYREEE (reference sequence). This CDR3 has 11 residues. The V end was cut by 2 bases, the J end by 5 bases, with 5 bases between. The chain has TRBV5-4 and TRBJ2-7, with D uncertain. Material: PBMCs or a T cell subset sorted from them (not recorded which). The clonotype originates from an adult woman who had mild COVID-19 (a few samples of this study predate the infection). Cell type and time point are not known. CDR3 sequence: CASSFLNEQYF. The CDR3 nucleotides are TGTGCCAGCAGCTTTCTCAACGAGCAGTACTTC.